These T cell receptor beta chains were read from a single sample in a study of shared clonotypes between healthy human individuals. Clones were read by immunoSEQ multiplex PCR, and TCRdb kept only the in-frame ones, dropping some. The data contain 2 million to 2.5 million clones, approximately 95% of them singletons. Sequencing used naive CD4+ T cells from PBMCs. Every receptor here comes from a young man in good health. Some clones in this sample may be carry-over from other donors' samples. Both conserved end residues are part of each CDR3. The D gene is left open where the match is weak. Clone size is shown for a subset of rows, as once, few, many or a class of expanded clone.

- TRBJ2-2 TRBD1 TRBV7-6 CASRDPLGQGLTGELFF TGTGCCAGCAGGGATCCTTTGGGACAGGGACTCACCGGGGAGCTGTTTTTT
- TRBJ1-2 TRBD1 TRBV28 CASTERTGHGYGYTF TGTGCCAGCACCGAGAGGACAGGTCATGGCTATGGCTACACCTTC
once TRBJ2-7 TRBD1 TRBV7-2 CASSLGLPTGVEQYF TGTGCCAGCAGCTTAGGGCTCCCGACAGGGGTTGAGCAGTACTTC
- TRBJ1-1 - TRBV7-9 CASSSSNGAIEAFF TGTGCCAGCAGCTCATCAAACGGGGCCATAGAAGCTTTCTTT
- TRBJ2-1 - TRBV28 CASSFSRAYNEQFF TGTGCCAGCAGTTTTTCGAGGGCGTACAATGAGCAGTTCTTC
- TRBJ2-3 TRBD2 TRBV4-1 CASSQGSGRVDTQYF TGCGCCAGCAGCCAAGGGAGCGGGAGGGTGGATACGCAGTATTTT
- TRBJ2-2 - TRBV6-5 CASSGEGAGELFF TGTGCCAGCTCAGGGGAAGGGGCCGGGGAGCTGTTTTTT
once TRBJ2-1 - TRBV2 CASSGRRDPSYNEQFF TGTGCCAGCAGTGGGCGGCGGGACCCCTCCTACAATGAGCAGTTCTTC
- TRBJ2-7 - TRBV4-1 CASSQPTGEQYF TGCGCCAGCAGCCAGCCGACGGGCGAGCAGTACTTC
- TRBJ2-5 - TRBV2 CASSERGTQETQYF TGTGCCAGCAGTGAACGGGGCACCCAAGAGACCCAGTACTTC
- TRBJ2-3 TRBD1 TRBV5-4 CASSYRGPTDTQYF TGTGCCAGCAGCTACAGGGGCCCCACAGATACGCAGTATTTT
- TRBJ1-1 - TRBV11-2 CASSSPAGGYTEAFF TGTGCCAGCAGCTCCCCCGCTGGCGGATACACTGAAGCTTTCTTT
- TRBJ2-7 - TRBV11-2 CASSFQGMAYEQYF TGTGCCAGCAGCTTTCAAGGGATGGCCTACGAGCAGTACTTC
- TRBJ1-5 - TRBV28 CASSLGRVLNQPQHF TGTGCCAGCAGTTTAGGCAGGGTCCTCAATCAGCCCCAGCATTTT
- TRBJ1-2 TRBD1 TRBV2 CASTTDRGNYGYTF TGTGCCAGCACCACGGACAGGGGCAACTATGGCTACACCTTC
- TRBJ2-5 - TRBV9 CASSVRAGETQYF TGTGCCAGCAGCGTAAGGGCTGGGGAGACCCAGTACTTC
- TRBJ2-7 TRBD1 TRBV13 CASSVDRAHEQYF TGTGCCAGCAGCGTAGACAGGGCCCACGAGCAGTACTTC
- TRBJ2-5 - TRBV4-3 CASSPRVYQAQETQYF TGCGCCAGCAGCCCCAGGGTCTATCAGGCGCAAGAGACCCAGTACTTC
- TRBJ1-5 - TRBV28 CASNPPGSPQHF TGTGCCAGCAACCCACCCGGATCACCCCAGCATTTT
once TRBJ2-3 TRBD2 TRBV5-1 CASSLGLAGLTDTQYF TGCGCCAGCAGCTTGGGACTAGCGGGTCTCACAGATACGCAGTATTTT
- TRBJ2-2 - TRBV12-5 CASGLAGGNTGELFF TGTGCTAGTGGTTTGGCGGGTGGTAACACCGGGGAGCTGTTTTTT
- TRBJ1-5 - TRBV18 CASSPIGTGPEPQHF TGTGCCAGCTCACCAATCGGGACCGGTCCGGAGCCCCAGCATTTT
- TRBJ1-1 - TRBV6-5 CASRPGPLNTEAFF TGTGCCAGCAGGCCCGGGCCTTTGAACACTGAAGCTTTCTTT
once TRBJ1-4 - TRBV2 CASRKGGAFYEKLFF TGTGCCAGCAGGAAGGGGGGGGCTTTCTATGAAAAACTGTTTTTT
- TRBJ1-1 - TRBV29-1 CSVEVSGTDTEAFF TGCAGCGTTGAAGTCTCAGGCACGGACACTGAAGCTTTCTTT
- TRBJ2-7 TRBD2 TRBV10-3 CAISESSPASGRSNEQYF TGTGCCATCAGTGAGTCGAGTCCGGCTAGCGGGAGATCAAACGAGCAGTACTTC
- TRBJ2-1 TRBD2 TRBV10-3 CAIRSTSGSNEQFF TGTGCCATCAGATCGACTAGCGGGAGCAATGAGCAGTTCTTC
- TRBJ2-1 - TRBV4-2 CASSPGDGSVEQFF TGTGCCAGCAGCCCGGGGGACGGGTCCGTTGAGCAGTTCTTC
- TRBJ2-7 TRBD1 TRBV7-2 CASSLDWDSPSQYF TGTGCCAGCAGCTTAGATTGGGACAGTCCCTCGCAGTACTTC
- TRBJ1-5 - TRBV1 CTSSNQGLQPQHF TGCACCAGCAGCAACCAGGGGCTTCAGCCCCAGCATTTT
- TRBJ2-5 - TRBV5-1 CASSPDLQETQYF TGCGCCAGCAGCCCGGACTTACAAGAGACCCAGTACTTC
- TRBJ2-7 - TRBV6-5 CASRGRQALAYEQYF TGTGCCAGCAGAGGACGACAGGCTTTAGCCTACGAGCAGTACTTC
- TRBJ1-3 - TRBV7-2 CASSFPGNTIYF TGTGCCAGCAGCTTCCCCGGAAACACCATATATTTT
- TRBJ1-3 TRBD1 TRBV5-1 CASSPEGAPLPGNTIYF TGCGCCAGCAGCCCGGAGGGGGCACCCTTACCTGGAAACACCATATATTTT
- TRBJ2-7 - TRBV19 CASSIGDRILYEQYF TGTGCCAGTAGTATAGGGGATCGTATTCTCTACGAGCAGTACTTC
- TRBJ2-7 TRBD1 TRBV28 CASSPGQPPSYEQYF TGTGCCAGCAGCCCGGGACAGCCCCCTTCCTACGAGCAGTACTTC
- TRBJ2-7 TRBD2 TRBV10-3 CAISPAGVEQYF TGTGCCATCAGCCCAGCGGGAGTCGAGCAGTACTTC
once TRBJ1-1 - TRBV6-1 CASSSRWDTEAFF TGTGCCAGCAGCTCCAGGTGGGACACTGAAGCTTTCTTT
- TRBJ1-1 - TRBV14 CASSQELLGDTEAFF TGTGCCAGCAGCCAAGAACTACTCGGGGACACTGAAGCTTTCTTT
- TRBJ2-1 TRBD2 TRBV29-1 CSVEVLAGYEQFF TGCAGCGTTGAAGTACTAGCGGGTTATGAGCAGTTCTTC
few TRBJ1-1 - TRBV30 CAWSLRGYTEAFF TGTGCCTGGAGTTTAAGAGGGTACACTGAAGCTTTCTTT
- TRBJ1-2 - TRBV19 CASSIKFGQGPTF TGTGCCAGTAGTATAAAGTTTGGGCAGGGTCCCACCTTC
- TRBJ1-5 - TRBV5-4 CASSRGPDQPQHF TGTGCCAGCAGCCGGGGTCCTGATCAGCCCCAGCATTTT
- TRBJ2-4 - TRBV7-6 CASSLAGRVMYF TGTGCCAGCAGCTTAGCGGGAAGGGTGATGTACTTC